This T cell receptor beta chain originates from a study of graft-versus-host responses after intestinal transplantation. Study context: Grafts that recipients had were multivisceral, liver-intestinal, or isolated intestinal transplants. Every recipient had anti-thymocyte globulin induction and around 3 years of tacrolimus plus steroids. Study-wide results and caveats: GvH clones occurred in recipient marrow; some first appeared in ileum or blood.

This clone was observed a few times. Its antigen is currently unknown. Sequencing used immunoSEQ multiplex PCR; TCRdb keeps in-frame clones, though not all of them. Among over 55,000 clones listed, less than 95% were seen once. CDR1 SQVTM and CDR2 ANQGSEA come from the germline V gene. Trimming pared 7 bases from V and 5 bases from J, leaving 8 bases between. The CDR3 length is 10 residues. The V call is TRBV29-1, the J call TRBJ1-1; tentatively, D is TRBD1 (5 bases). The sample in question was unstimulated CD8+ T cells sorted from spleen or lymph node cells, obtained before intestinal transplant. The clonotype comes from a human donor who received an intestinal transplant. The CDR3: CSGGGTEAFF. CDR3 in DNA: TGCAGCGGGGGGGGTACTGAAGCTTTCTTT.